These T cell receptor beta chains were read from a single sample in a study of CD8 T cells in Susac syndrome. From the immunoSEQ multiplex PCR reads, TCRdb called clonotypes with MiXCR, one entry per CDR3 protein. The sample has approximately 150,000 distinct CDR3 sequences, under 97% seen once; the top ten hold 0.075% to 0.09%. What was sequenced was CD4+ T cells from PBMCs. These receptors all come from a human donor with Susac syndrome. Both conserved end residues are part of each CDR3. The D gene is left open where the match is weak. Size values are once, few and many counts, or a class for expanded clones, and some rows have none.

TRBV6-6,TRBJ2-7,-,-,CASSYYPPGGDEQYF,TGTGCCAGCAGTTACTATCCTCCGGGGGGCGACGAGCAGTACTTC
TRBV5-4,TRBJ2-3,-,TRBD2,CASSSGTSFSTDTQYF,TGTGCCAGCAGCTCAGGGACTAGCTTTAGCACAGATACGCAGTATTTT
TRBV5-4,TRBJ1-6,-,TRBD1,CASSLGGQGLNSPLHF,TGTGCCAGCAGCTTAGGAGGACAGGGGCTCAATTCACCCCTCCACTTT
TRBV3-1,TRBJ2-7,-,-,CASSQVGNYEQYF,TGTGCCAGCAGCCAAGTAGGGAACTACGAGCAGTACTTC
TRBV5-1,TRBJ2-5,-,-,CASSLVPGQETQYF,TGCGCCAGCAGCTTGGTTCCAGGGCAAGAGACCCAGTACTTC
TRBV7-2,TRBJ2-5,-,-,CASSLIARGETQYF,TGTGCCAGCAGCTTAATAGCGAGAGGAGAGACCCAGTACTTC
TRBV12-3/TRBV12-4,TRBJ2-3,-,TRBD2,CASRLGGGRVDTQYF,TGTGCCAGTCGCCTGGGTGGCGGGAGGGTCGATACGCAGTATTTT
TRBV2,TRBJ2-5,-,TRBD2,CASNTGTSGQETQYF,TGTGCCAGCAATACCGGGACTAGCGGACAAGAGACCCAGTACTTC
TRBV5-1,TRBJ2-7,-,TRBD1,CASWDRAYEQYF,TGCGCTTCGTGGGACAGGGCCTACGAGCAGTACTTC
TRBV29-1,TRBJ2-3,-,-,CSVIRILTDTQYF,TGCAGCGTTATTCGTATACTCACAGATACGCAGTATTTT
TRBV20-1,TRBJ2-1,-,-,CSAKPPRGPEQFF,TGCAGTGCCAAGCCCCCCCGGGGGCCTGAGCAGTTCTTC
TRBV15,TRBJ2-6,-,-,CATSRGGVQGHTGANVLTF,TGTGCCACCAGCAGAGGGGGTGTGCAGGGACACACTGGGGCCAACGTCCTGACTTTC
TRBV9,TRBJ2-7,-,TRBD1,CASNRDSSYEQYF,TGTGCCAGTAACCGGGACAGCTCCTACGAGCAGTACTTC
TRBV29-1,TRBJ1-1,-,-,CSGELVTIGNTEAFF,TGCAGCGGGGAACTTGTGACGATCGGGAACACTGAAGCTTTCTTT
TRBV20-1,TRBJ2-7,-,-,CSAREPGHPSYEQYF,TGCAGTGCTAGGGAACCGGGACATCCATCCTACGAGCAGTACTTC
TRBV5-1,TRBJ1-2,-,-,CASSLAEYGYTF,TGCGCCAGCAGCTTGGCCGAGTATGGCTACACCTTC
TRBV20-1,TRBJ2-3,-,-,CSATRQAVTDTQYF,TGCAGTGCTACAAGACAGGCAGTGACAGATACGCAGTATTTT
TRBV9,TRBJ1-2,once,-,CASSPGRGGYYGYTF,TGTGCCAGCAGCCCAGGCAGAGGGGGTTACTATGGCTACACCTTC
TRBV20-1,TRBJ2-7,-,TRBD2,CSARDGLAGNEQYF,TGCAGTGCTAGAGATGGGCTAGCGGGAAACGAGCAGTACTTC
TRBV2,TRBJ1-5,once,-,CASSGRIGEPQHF,TGTGCCAGCAGTGGCAGGATCGGGGAGCCCCAGCATTTT
TRBV20-1,TRBJ2-7,-,TRBD1,CSASRTDRGSGYEQYF,TGCAGTGCTAGCCGCACGGACAGGGGGAGTGGGTACGAGCAGTACTTC
TRBV25-1,TRBJ2-1,-,-,CASSEEVGGPWNEQFF,TGTGCCAGCAGTGAAGAAGTGGGGGGTCCCTGGAATGAGCAGTTCTTC
TRBV9,TRBJ2-7,-,-,CASSATGQVYEQYF,TGTGCCAGCAGCGCAACAGGTCAGGTCTACGAGCAGTACTTC
TRBV3-1,TRBJ2-5,-,TRBD2,CASSQELAGAQETQYF,TGTGCCAGCAGCCAAGAACTAGCGGGGGCCCAAGAGACCCAGTACTTC
TRBV13,TRBJ2-5,-,-,CASSLMPAQETQYF,TGTGCCAGCAGCTTAATGCCAGCCCAAGAGACCCAGTACTTC
TRBV25-1,TRBJ1-5,-,-,CASSESAGRENQPQHF,TGTGCCAGCAGTGAGTCGGCGGGTAGGGAAAATCAGCCCCAGCATTTT
TRBV7-3,TRBJ2-2,-,-,CASSLSNMAGELFF,TGTGCCAGCAGCTTAAGTAATATGGCCGGGGAGCTGTTTTTT
TRBV25-1,TRBJ1-4,-,TRBD1,CASTDTGRLTGPKLFF,TGTGCCAGCACCGATACTGGACGGTTGACAGGGCCAAAACTGTTTTTT
TRBV5-4,TRBJ1-1,-,-,CASSFRWGTETNTEAFF,TGTGCCAGCAGCTTTAGGTGGGGAACCGAGACAAACACTGAAGCTTTCTTT
TRBV12-3/TRBV12-4,TRBJ2-1,-,-,CASSTGINEQFF,TGTGCCAGCTCAACAGGGATCAATGAGCAGTTCTTC
TRBV4-1,TRBJ2-5,-,-,CASSQDYLGTQYF,TGCGCCAGCAGCCAAGATTACCTGGGGACCCAGTACTTC
TRBV20-1,TRBJ2-4,-,-,CSARDLGAAKNIQYF,TGCAGTGCTAGAGATCTGGGGGCGGCCAAAAACATTCAGTACTTC
TRBV25-1,TRBJ1-2,-,-,CASSESGTAYNYGYTF,TGTGCCAGCAGTGAGTCCGGGACGGCCTATAACTATGGCTACACCTTC
TRBV20-1,TRBJ2-3,once,TRBD2,CSAALAGGPTDTQYF,TGCAGTGCTGCACTAGCGGGAGGTCCCACAGATACGCAGTATTTT
TRBV20-1,TRBJ1-1,-,TRBD1,CSARAGTGNTEAFF,TGCAGTGCTAGAGCCGGGACAGGGAATACTGAAGCTTTCTTT
TRBV20-1,TRBJ1-2,-,-,CSARAPGEGYTF,TGCAGTGCTAGAGCGCCAGGGGAAGGCTACACCTTC
TRBV29-1,TRBJ2-3,-,-,CSGYKKVTDTQYF,TGCAGCGGGTACAAAAAGGTTACAGATACGCAGTATTTT
TRBV20-1,TRBJ2-7,once,TRBD1,CSARDRESTYF,TGCAGTGCCAGGGACAGGGAGAGTACGTACTTC
TRBV25-1,TRBJ2-5,-,-,CASSETLGAGETQYF,TGTGCCAGCAGTGAAACTCTGGGGGCAGGAGAGACCCAGTACTTC
TRBV5-6,TRBJ2-7,-,-,CASSSQGRYEQYF,TGTGCCAGCAGCAGCCAGGGGAGGTACGAGCAGTACTTC
TRBV11-2,TRBJ1-1,-,-,CASRPGPGSTEAFF,TGTGCCAGCAGGCCCGGTCCGGGTAGCACTGAAGCTTTCTTT
TRBV11-2,TRBJ2-7,-,-,CASSFPRGRVIYEQYF,TGTGCCAGCAGCTTCCCCCGAGGCAGGGTGATCTACGAGCAGTACTTC
TRBV6-5,TRBJ1-4,-,-,CASSLSGALEVANEKLFF,TGTGCCAGCAGCTTATCGGGGGCTCTCGAGGTGGCTAATGAAAAACTGTTTTTT
TRBV15,TRBJ2-3,-,TRBD1,CATSRDRASTDTQYF,TGTGCCACCAGCAGGGACAGGGCAAGCACAGATACGCAGTATTTT
TRBV29-1,TRBJ1-2,-,TRBD1,CSVESQDRGWGYTF,TGCAGCGTTGAGAGTCAGGACAGGGGCTGGGGCTACACCTTC
TRBV15,TRBJ2-7,-,-,CATSRVGGKSSYEQYF,TGTGCCACCAGCAGAGTCGGGGGCAAGAGCTCCTACGAGCAGTACTTC
TRBV9,TRBJ2-1,-,-,CASSVEASPYNEQFF,TGTGCCAGCAGCGTAGAAGCATCTCCCTACAATGAGCAGTTCTTC
TRBV3-1,TRBJ2-5,-,-,CASSHPGETQYF,TGTGCCAGCAGCCACCCTGGAGAGACCCAGTACTTC
TRBV6-2/TRBV6-3,TRBJ2-7,-,TRBD2,CAGGFKAGGEQYF,TGTGCCGGGGGGTTTAAAGCGGGAGGCGAGCAGTACTTC
TRBV5-1,TRBJ2-2,-,-,CASSSTRTGELFF,TGCGCCAGCAGCTCCACTAGGACCGGGGAGCTGTTTTTT
TRBV5-1,TRBJ2-5,-,TRBD2,CASSRRLAGEQETQYF,TGCGCCAGCAGCCGACGACTAGCGGGGGAGCAAGAGACCCAGTACTTC
TRBV20-1,TRBJ2-7,-,TRBD2,CSARMASGSHEQYF,TGCAGTGCTAGAATGGCTAGCGGGAGCCACGAGCAGTACTTC
TRBV5-1,TRBJ1-6,-,-,CASSFVPGTSPLHF,TGCGCCAGCAGCTTCGTTCCAGGGACTTCACCCCTCCACTTT
TRBV20-1,TRBJ2-4,-,TRBD1,CSARPITGDADIQYF,TGCAGTGCTAGACCTATTACAGGGGATGCGGACATTCAGTACTTC
TRBV23-1,TRBJ2-7,-,TRBD1,CASSQRGPYEQYF,TGCGCCAGCAGTCAAAGGGGGCCCTACGAGCAGTACTTC
TRBV18,TRBJ2-2,-,-,CASSPGPSEAGELFF,TGTGCCAGCTCACCGGGACCGTCGGAAGCCGGGGAGCTGTTTTTT
TRBV28,TRBJ1-1,-,-,CASIPKPSNTEAFF,TGTGCCAGCATCCCGAAGCCCTCGAACACTGAAGCTTTCTTT
TRBV2,TRBJ2-1,-,-,CASGRGEYNEQFF,TGTGCCAGCGGGAGGGGGGAATACAATGAGCAGTTCTTC